This entry lists 32 T cell receptor beta chains sequenced from one sample in a study of radiotherapy plus CTLA-4 blockade in lung cancer. Libraries were prepared by immunoSEQ multiplex PCR; TCRdb keeps only in-frame clonotypes and omits some of them. The sample has tens of thousands of clones; 70% to 80% are singletons. The sequencing used peripheral blood, collected from a patient treated with radiotherapy plus ipilimumab. These receptor sequences come from a human donor with non-small cell lung cancer who had a complete response to radiotherapy plus ipilimumab.

V gene TRBV9 combines with J gene TRBJ2-1, with 11 bases lining up with TRBD2. This CDR3 comprises 15 residues. Germline values: CDR1 SGDLS, CDR2 YYNGEE. V trimming: 3 bases; J trimming: 8 bases; junction bases outside the gene matches: 7. This CDR3 reads CASSATSGGLDEQFF. The CDR3 DNA sequence: TGTGCCAGCAGCGCAACTAGCGGGGGCCTGGATGAGCAGTTCTTC. Full variable domain (rest looked up from reference TRBV9 and TRBJ2-1): DSGVTQTPKHLITATGQRVTLRCSPRSGDLSVYWYQQSLDQGLQFLIQYYNGEERAKGNILERFSAQQFPDLHSELNLSSLELGDSALYFCASSATSGGLDEQFFGPGTRLTVL.

Comments on this clone: Germline and junction disagree at one end, which may indicate a read error. The chain uses TRBV7-7 and TRBJ2-1; possibly TRBD1 for D (5 bases). The germline gives CDR1 SSHAT, CDR2 FNYEAQ (reference sequence). The CDR3 loop spans 13 amino acids. The CDR3 sequence: CASSVDRDNEQFF. In DNA form, the CDR3 reads TGTGCTAGCAGCGTCGACAGAGACAATGAGCAGTTCTTC. Looking up the rest from reference TRBV7-7 and TRBJ2-1 gives the full variable domain: GAGVSQSPRYKVTKRGQDVTLRCDPISSHATLYWYQQALGQGPEFLTYFNYEAQPDKSGLPSDRFSAERPEGSISTLTIQRTEQRDSAMYRCASSVDRDNEQFFGPGTRLTVL.

The count of this clone is one. J is TRBJ2-5 and V is TRBV7-9; TRBD1 might be the D (5 bases). CDR1 SEHNR and CDR2 FQNEAQ come from the germline V gene (reference sequence). With 5 bases removed from V and 7 bases from J, the gap between germline ends came to 14 bases. The CDR3 loop spans 13 amino acids. CDR3 in DNA: TGTGCCAGCAGCCCGAGATCCACAGGGACCCAGTACTTC. It codes for CASSPRSTGTQYF.

V is TRBV7-9 and J is TRBJ1-1; 7 positions match TRBD1. In germline, CDR1 is SEHNR, CDR2 FQNEAQ (reference sequence). The CDR3 runs to 14 residues. Germline trimming cut 5 bases from V and 4 bases from J; bases unmatched to any gene: 7. The CDR3 region is CASSPPDRITEAFF. Here the CDR3 DNA reads TGTGCCAGCAGCCCGCCGGACAGGATCACTGAAGCTTTCTTT.

The chain combines TRBV7-9 with TRBJ1-5; D is undetermined. The CDR3 length is 15 residues. Trimming took 1 base from V and 1 from J, leaving 8 bases between them. Germline lookup yields CDR1 SEHNR and CDR2 FQNEAQ (reference sequence). CDR3 in DNA: TGTGCCAGCAGCTTAGGACCAAAGAGCAATCAGCCCCAGCATTTT. Translating it yields CASSLGPKSNQPQHF. The full variable domain, its missing parts supplied by reference TRBV7-9 and TRBJ1-5, is DTGVSQNPRHKITKRGQNVTFRCDPISEHNRLYWYRQTLGQGPEFLTYFQNEAQLEKSRLLSDRFSAERPKGSFSTLEIQRTEQGDSAMYLCASSLGPKSNQPQHFGDGTRLSIL.

This sequence joins TRBV18 and TRBJ1-1, with 8 bases identical to TRBD1. The CDR3 loop spans 15 amino acids. J gave up 0 bases and V 4 bases, and 4 bases lay outside the gene matches. The germline V gene has CDR1 KGHSH and CDR2 LQKENI. The CDR3 loop reads CASSLGQALNTEAFF. The CDR3 bases are TGTGCCAGCTCACTGGGACAGGCCTTGAACACTGAAGCTTTCTTT. Variable domain in full (rest from reference TRBV18 and TRBJ1-1): NAGVMQNPRHLVRRRGQEARLRCSPMKGHSHVYWYRQLPEEGLKFMVYLQKENIIDESGMPKERFSAEFPKEGPSILRIQQVVRGDSAAYFCASSLGQALNTEAFFGQGTRLTVV.

The chain has TRBV11-3 and TRBJ2-3; tentative D call: TRBD2 (6 bases). The length of the CDR3 is 15 residues. Trimming left V 6 bases short and J 4 bases short, with 17 bases between. Looked up from germline, CDR1 is SGHNT and CDR2 is YENEEA. The CDR3 is CASSYGTSMPDTQYF. The CDR3 DNA is TGTGCCAGCAGTTACGGGACTTCCATGCCAGATACGCAGTATTTT.

V and J are TRBV7-9 and TRBJ1-4; tentatively, D is TRBD1 (6 bases). Germline V lookup: CDR1 SEHNR, CDR2 FQNEAQ (reference sequence). V was clipped by 3 bases and J by 5 bases, with 16 bases between them. CDR3 length: 16 residues. DNA of the CDR3: TGTGCCAGCAGCTTTAGACAGGTGGGGGAAAATGAAAAACTGTTTTTT. This encodes CASSFRQVGENEKLFF. Variable domain in full (rest from reference TRBV7-9 and TRBJ1-4): DTGVSQNPRHKITKRGQNVTFRCDPISEHNRLYWYRQTLGQGPEFLTYFQNEAQLEKSRLLSDRFSAERPKGSFSTLEIQRTEQGDSAMYLCASSFRQVGENEKLFFGSGTQLSVL.

This clone was seen more than once but under ten times. The CDR3 protein is CASGEAGEFGDTQYF. CDR3 in DNA: TGCGCCTCGGGAGAGGCAGGGGAGTTTGGAGATACGCAGTATTTT. The rearrangement links TRBV10-1 to TRBJ2-3; perhaps D is TRBD1 or TRBD2 (6 bases each). The CDR3 length is 15 residues. V lost 11 bases, J lost 5 bases, and 23 bases lay in between. Germline lookup yields CDR1 WNHNN and CDR2 SYGVQD (reference sequence).

This clone was seen a single time. The V call is TRBV10-3, the J call TRBJ2-1, with D perhaps TRBD1 (6 bases). The CDR3 totals 15 residues. The V gene lost 10 bases and the J gene lost 3 bases, with 19 bases spanning the gap. CDR1 is ENHRY and CDR2 is SYGVKD in the germline V gene. This chain's CDR3 is CATISGGVNYNEQFF. Here the CDR3 DNA reads TGTGCCACTATAAGTGGGGGCGTGAACTACAATGAGCAGTTCTTC.

J is TRBJ2-5 and V is TRBV27; D is possibly TRBD2 (5 bases). With 3 bases removed from V and 1 base from J, the gap between germline ends came to 15 bases. In germline, CDR1 is MNHEY, CDR2 SMNVEV (reference sequence). The CDR3 contains 16 residues. The CDR3: CASSFQQTEGQETQYF. As DNA, the CDR3 is TGTGCCAGCAGTTTCCAACAAACAGAGGGCCAAGAGACCCAGTACTTC.

Only one count was recorded for this clone. The genes are TRBV7-2 and TRBJ2-4, with a weak D call TRBD2 (5 bases). Germline V gene sequence: CDR1 SGHTA, CDR2 FQGNSA. This CDR3 has 15 residues. Trimming took 5 bases from V and 5 from J, leaving 16 bases between them. The CDR3 loop reads CASSLRGYRENIQYF. CDR3 nucleotide sequence: TGTGCCAGCAGCCTACGCGGGTATAGGGAAAACATTCAGTACTTC.

The chain combines TRBV7-9 with TRBJ1-1; D may be TRBD1 (5 bases). The V end was cut by 5 bases, the J end by 5 bases, with 18 bases between. Germline CDR1 SEHNR, CDR2 FQNEAQ (reference sequence). The CDR3 covers 15 residues. The CDR3 coding sequence is TGTGCCAGCAGCCGTTCGACAGTTCTTCGTACTGAAGCTTTCTTT. The encoded protein is CASSRSTVLRTEAFF.

This sequence joins TRBV18 and TRBJ2-7, with D unclear. V dropped 0 bases and J dropped 6 bases, with 9 bases sitting between them. The CDR3 spans 13 residues. Per germline, CDR1 KGHSH and CDR2 LQKENI. For the CDR3, the DNA is TGTGCCAGCTCACCACCTAGTGCATCCGAGCAGTACTTC. Amino acids: CASSPPSASEQYF. Combining the CDR3 with reference TRBV18 and TRBJ2-7 gives the whole variable domain NAGVMQNPRHLVRRRGQEARLRCSPMKGHSHVYWYRQLPEEGLKFMVYLQKENIIDESGMPKERFSAEFPKEGPSILRIQQVVRGDSAAYFCASSPPSASEQYFGPGTRLTVT.

Comments on this clone: Compared with germline, one end of the junction differs, possibly owing to a read error. The chain links TRBV11-3 to TRBJ1-4, with 8 nucleotides matching TRBD1. Germline CDR1 and CDR2: SGHNT and YENEEA. CDR3 length: 12 residues. DNA for the CDR3: TGTGCCAGCAGCCCCCGCACAGGGGGAATGGTTTTT. As protein: CASSPRTGGMVF.

About this clone: This sample includes further DNA sequences coding for the same CDR3. The chain combines TRBV6-5 with TRBJ1-2; D is unresolved. The CDR3 is 12 residues long. CDR1 and CDR2 (germline): MNHEY, SVGAGI. V was clipped by 0 bases and J by 5 bases, with 4 bases between them. Here the CDR3 reads CASSYSGYGYTF. The DNA of the CDR3 is TGTGCCAGCAGTTACTCAGGTTATGGCTACACCTTC.

The chain couples TRBV6-4 to TRBJ2-7, with 7 bases fitting TRBD1. The CDR3 has 15 amino acids. The ends lost 4 bases at V and 0 bases at J; junction bases unmatched: 6. Germline values: CDR1 MRHNA, CDR2 SNTAGT. CDR3 protein: CASSAPGQTSYEQYV. The CDR3 coding sequence is TGTGCCAGCAGTGCCCCGGGACAGACCTCCTACGAGCAGTACGTC.

The CDR3 is CASSHLGDRGSNQPQHF. DNA for the CDR3: TGTGCCAGCAGCCATTTAGGGGACAGGGGAAGCAATCAGCCCCAGCATTTT. The chain carries TRBV7-6 and TRBJ1-5; the match to TRBD1 covers 10 bases. The germline gives CDR1 SGHVS, CDR2 FNYEAQ. CDR3 length: 17 residues. The trim removed 5 bases at V and 1 base at J, leaving 8 bases unmatched.

The table lists this clone with a count of one. This chain joins TRBV15 and TRBJ2-7; D remains unclear. V lost 0 bases, J lost 4 bases, and 13 bases lay in between. There are 15 residues in the CDR3. Per the germline V gene, CDR1 is LNHNV and CDR2 is YYDKDF (reference sequence). The CDR3 protein is CATSRDLGRSYEQYV. Here the CDR3 DNA reads TGTGCCACCAGCAGAGATCTAGGCAGGTCGTACGAGCAGTACGTC.

The chain couples TRBV7-9 to TRBJ2-7, with 9 bases fitting TRBD1. The CDR3 sequence is 15 residues long. The ends lost 3 bases at V and 2 bases at J; junction bases unmatched: 5. Germline assignment: CDR1 SEHNR and CDR2 FQNEAQ (reference sequence). The CDR3 reads CASSFRDRATYEQYF. In DNA form, the CDR3 reads TGTGCCAGCAGCTTCCGGGACAGGGCCACCTACGAGCAGTACTTC.

The chain joins TRBV7-2 to TRBJ2-5; no firm D call. This CDR3 has 12 amino acids. Looked up from germline, CDR1 is SGHTA and CDR2 is FQGNSA. The V end lost 6 bases, the J end lost 3 bases, and 8 bases lay between the germline ends. CDR3 bases: TGTGCCAGCAGTGAAACAGAAGAGACCCAGTACTTC. Translating it yields CASSETEETQYF.

In its sample, this clone was seen a few times. The rearrangement links TRBV6-5 to TRBJ2-7, with D possibly being TRBD1 (6 bases). Germline lookup yields CDR1 MNHEY and CDR2 SVGAGI. Trimming pared 5 bases from V and 3 bases from J, leaving 17 bases between. This CDR3 has 15 residues. The CDR3: CASSPRRTEDYEQYF. Written as DNA, the CDR3 is TGTGCCAGCAGTCCCAGGCGGACAGAGGACTACGAGCAGTACTTC.

This clone appeared once. The genes are TRBV10-1 and TRBJ2-7, with D possibly being TRBD1 (6 bases). Per germline, CDR1 WNHNN and CDR2 SYGVQD (reference sequence). V was shortened by 4 bases and J by 7 bases, with 23 bases between the two germline ends. CDR3 size: 16 residues. The CDR3 region is CASSGVRQASLGEQYF. The DNA of the CDR3 is TGCGCCAGCAGTGGGGTCCGACAGGCTTCTTTGGGAGAGCAGTACTTC.

J is TRBJ2-3 and V is TRBV7-6; D remains ambiguous. Germline V gene sequence: CDR1 SGHVS, CDR2 FNYEAQ. Trimming took 4 bases from V and 2 from J, leaving 4 bases between them. The CDR3 contains 12 residues. The CDR3 protein is CASSSFTDTQYF. CDR3 nucleotide sequence: TGTGCCAGCAGCTCGTTCACAGATACGCAGTATTTT. Full variable domain (missing parts from reference TRBV7-6 and TRBJ2-3): GAGVSQSPRYKVTKRGQDVALRCDPISGHVSLYWYRQALGQGPEFLTYFNYEAQQDKSGLPNDRFSAERPEGSISTLTIQRTEQRDSAMYRCASSSFTDTQYFGPGTRLTVL.

The chain employs TRBV4-1 and TRBJ2-2; D is perhaps TRBD1 or TRBD2 (6 bases each). The V gene lost 7 bases and the J gene lost 0 bases, with 9 bases spanning the gap. Germline V gene sequence: CDR1 MGHRA, CDR2 YSYEKL. This CDR3 comprises 14 residues. The DNA of the CDR3 is TGCGCCAGCAACAGGGACTCGAACACCGGGGAGCTGTTTTTT. Its translation is CASNRDSNTGELFF.

J is TRBJ2-1 and V is TRBV6-6, with 16 bases matching TRBD2. The CDR3 has 16 amino acids. Trimming at V came to 10 bases and at J to 4 bases, leaving 7 bases not matched to a gene. Germline V gives CDR1 MNHNY, CDR2 SVGAGI (reference sequence). Here the CDR3 reads CATGTSGGAGYNEQFF. The CDR3 DNA is TGTGCCACTGGGACTAGCGGGGGGGCGGGATACAATGAGCAGTTCTTC.

The chain couples TRBV9 to TRBJ2-7, with D maybe TRBD2 (6 bases). In germline, CDR1 is SGDLS, CDR2 YYNGEE. The V end lost 3 bases, the J end lost 1 base, and 11 bases lay between the germline ends. The CDR3 covers 14 residues. CDR3 sequence: CASSALGGSYEQYF. In nucleotides, the CDR3 is TGTGCCAGCAGCGCCCTCGGGGGTTCCTACGAGCAGTACTTC.

This clone was detected only once. The V and J genes are TRBV7-2 and TRBJ1-1; no clear D gene. The CDR3 has 12 amino acids. Trimming shortened V by 3 bases and J by 2 bases, and 4 bases separated the two germline ends. Germline V CDR1 and CDR2: SGHTA, FQGNSA. The CDR3 nucleotides read TGTGCCAGCAGCTTTGGAAACACTGAAGCTTTCTTT. Protein product: CASSFGNTEAFF.

The chain employs TRBV7-9 and TRBJ1-2, with a weak D call TRBD1 (5 bases). Trimming left V 5 bases short and J 5 bases short, with 15 bases between. This CDR3 region has 14 residues. In germline, CDR1 is SEHNR, CDR2 FQNEAQ (reference sequence). This CDR3 is CASSRRDGTYGYTF. CDR3 DNA: TGTGCCAGCAGCCGCCGGGACGGCACTTATGGCTACACCTTC.

The V call is TRBV4-3, the J call TRBJ2-1; 8 bases fit TRBD2. The CDR3 contains 16 residues. The V and J ends lost 2 bases and 3 bases, in that order; junction bases with no gene match: 6. CDR1 and CDR2 (germline): LGHNA, YSLEER. CDR3 bases: TGCGCCAGCAGCCAAAAGAGGGCGGGGGGCTACAATGAGCAGTTCTTC. Protein sequence: CASSQKRAGGYNEQFF.

This clone was seen once. This chain joins TRBV7-2 and TRBJ1-3; no definite D call. CDR1 is SGHTA, CDR2 FQGNSA, per germline. Trimming stripped 1 base from V and 4 bases from J, with 11 bases between. This CDR3 contains 15 residues. This CDR3 reads CASSLGGFSGNTIYF. The CDR3 nucleotides are TGTGCCAGCAGCTTAGGAGGGTTCTCAGGAAACACCATATATTTT.

This clone was counted only a few times. This sequence joins TRBV9 and TRBJ1-2; D possibly corresponds to TRBD1 (6 bases). The CDR3 consists of 12 residues. From germline, CDR1 is SGDLS and CDR2 YYNGEE. With 5 bases removed from V and 7 bases from J, the gap between germline ends came to 12 bases. The CDR3 spells CASRAGGSGYTF. The CDR3 DNA reads as TGTGCCAGCAGAGCCGGGGGCTCTGGCTACACCTTC.